This TCR beta chain derives from a study of blood T cell repertoires in COVID-19. Overall study context: From the United States, Italy and Spain came samples of acute and convalescent COVID-19.

This clone was counted between two and nine times. Only in-frame clones appear in the TCRdb table, and some are missing; sequencing was by immunoSEQ multiplex PCR. The sample yields about 160,000 clones, about 90% seen once. J lost 4 bases, V lost 5 bases, and 8 bases had no gene match. The CDR3 loop spans 15 amino acids. Germline V gene lookup returns CDR1 LNHDA and CDR2 SQIVND (reference sequence). Sequences were obtained from peripheral blood. The clonotype was recovered from a woman aged 70-85 years with acute or convalescent COVID-19. V and J are TRBV19 and TRBJ1-2, with 9 bases matching TRBD1. CDR3 sequence: CASSPTTGGGYGYTF. Here the CDR3 DNA reads TGTGCCAGTAGTCCCACTACAGGGGGCGGCTATGGCTACACCTTC.